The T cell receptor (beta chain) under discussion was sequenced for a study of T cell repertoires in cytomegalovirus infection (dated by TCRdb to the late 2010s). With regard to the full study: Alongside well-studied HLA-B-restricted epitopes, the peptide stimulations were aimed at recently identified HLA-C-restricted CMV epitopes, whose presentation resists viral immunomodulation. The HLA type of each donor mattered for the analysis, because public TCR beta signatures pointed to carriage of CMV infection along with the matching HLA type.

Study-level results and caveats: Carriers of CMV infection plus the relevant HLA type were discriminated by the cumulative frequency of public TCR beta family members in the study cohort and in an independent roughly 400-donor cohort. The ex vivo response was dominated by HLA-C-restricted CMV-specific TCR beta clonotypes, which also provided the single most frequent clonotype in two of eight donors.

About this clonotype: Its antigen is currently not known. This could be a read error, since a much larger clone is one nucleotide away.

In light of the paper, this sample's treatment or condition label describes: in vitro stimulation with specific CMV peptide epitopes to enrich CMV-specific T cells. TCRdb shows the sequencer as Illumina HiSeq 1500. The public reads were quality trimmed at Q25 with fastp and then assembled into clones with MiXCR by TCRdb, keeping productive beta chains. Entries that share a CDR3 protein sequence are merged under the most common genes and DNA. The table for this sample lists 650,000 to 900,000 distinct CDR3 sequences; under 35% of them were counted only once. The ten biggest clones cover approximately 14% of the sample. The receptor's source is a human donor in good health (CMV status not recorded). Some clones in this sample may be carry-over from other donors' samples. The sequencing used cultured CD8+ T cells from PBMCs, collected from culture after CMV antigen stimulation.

The nucleotides read TGTGCCTGTTCCACCTGGGCCCGCAATGGGACACTGTTTTTT. Translated, it gives CACSTWARNGTLFF. This chain joins TRBV12-3 or TRBV12-4 to TRBJ1-4; TRBD1 is a weak D gene call, 5 bases matching. Trimming costs V 11 bases and J 13 bases, and their ends lie 26 bases apart. The CDR3 contains 14 residues, cysteine and phenylalanine counted. CDR3 DNA is the only sequence kept; it has 42 bases, read in frame from the first base.